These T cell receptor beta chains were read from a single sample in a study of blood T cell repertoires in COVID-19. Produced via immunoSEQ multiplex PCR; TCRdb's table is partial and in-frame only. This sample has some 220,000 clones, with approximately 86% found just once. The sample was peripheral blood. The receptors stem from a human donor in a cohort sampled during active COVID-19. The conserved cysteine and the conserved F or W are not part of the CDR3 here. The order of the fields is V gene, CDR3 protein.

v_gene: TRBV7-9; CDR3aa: ASSPRQAGYTGELF
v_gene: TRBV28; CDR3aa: ASSLGVGTGGNTIY
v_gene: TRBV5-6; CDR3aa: ASSFRLAGTDTQY
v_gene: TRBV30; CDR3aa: AWSVAGGSYGYT
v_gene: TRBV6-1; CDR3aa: ASSEVGDGQPQH
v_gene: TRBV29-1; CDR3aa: SAARPGTGFNYEQY
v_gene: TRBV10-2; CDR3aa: ASSEPGEGETQY
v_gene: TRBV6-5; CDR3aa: ASTPGQGISPLH
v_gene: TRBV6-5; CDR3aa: ASATGVAYEQY
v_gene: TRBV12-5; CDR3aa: ASGLANQPQH
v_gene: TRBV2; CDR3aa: ASRPDRGPGELF
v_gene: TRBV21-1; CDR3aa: ASSTRRGAYSYEQY
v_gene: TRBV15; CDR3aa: ATSGDRVRADTQY
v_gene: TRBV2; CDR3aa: ASSLQETQY
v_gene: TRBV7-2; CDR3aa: ASSLAYAGSNTEAF
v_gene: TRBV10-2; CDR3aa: ASSAMTSGSYNEQF
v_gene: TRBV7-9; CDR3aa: ASSLSRSSYNEQF
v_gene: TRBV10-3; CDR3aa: AISGDRNSYEQY
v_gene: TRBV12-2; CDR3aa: ASRSGQLLNEKLF
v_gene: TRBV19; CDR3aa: ASTVTGGNQPQH
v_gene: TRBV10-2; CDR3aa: ASSEVGQGATETQY
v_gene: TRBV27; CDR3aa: ASSSRDRGGNTIY
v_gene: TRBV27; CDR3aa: ASSSPPGNTGELF
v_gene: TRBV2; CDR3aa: ASRGLYTDTQY
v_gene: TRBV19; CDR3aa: ASNPQGRANEKLF
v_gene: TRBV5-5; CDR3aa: ASSFQQGANYGYT
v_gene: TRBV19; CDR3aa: ASTSGLAGTDTQY
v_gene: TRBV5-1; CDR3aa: ASSPQGGNTEAF
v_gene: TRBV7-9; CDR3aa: ASTPGSYEQY